The 31 T cell receptor beta chains reported below all come from one sample, sequenced in a study of response to subunit inactivated influenza vaccine (dated by TCRdb to about 2018). Receptor libraries were prepared by RT-PCR. These reads were obtained on an Illumina HiSeq 2500. Using fastp at Q25 and MiXCR, TCRdb reprocessed the public reads and kept productive beta chains. CDR3 protein sequences are deduplicated, and each keeps its most common genes and DNA. This sample holds under 850,000 distinct CDR3 sequences; around 20% were observed only once. Of the sample, about 11% falls within the top ten clones. Sequenced material: PBMCs from blood, taken around 5 days after vaccination. These receptors were collected from a man over 45 who received an inactivated influenza vaccine. Donor details come from another sample of the same person, matched by shared clones.

This chain uses TRBV4-3 with TRBJ2-2, with D hard to call. Germline CDR1 LGHNA, CDR2 YSLEER. The CDR3 loop spans 13 amino acids. V lost 1 base, J lost 6 bases, and 6 bases lay in between. In nucleotides, the CDR3 is TGCGCCAGCAGCCAAGCGGGTTCCGGGGAGCTGTTTTTT. Translated, it gives CASSQAGSGELFF.

This clonotype was seen more than once but under ten times. The chain links TRBV20-1 to TRBJ1-1, with TRBD1 matching 8 bases. This CDR3 is 14 amino acids long. V lost 6 bases and J lost 4; bases outside the gene matches: 10. Germline loops: CDR1 DFQATT, CDR2 SNEGSKA (reference sequence). CDR3 DNA: TGCAGTGCGGCCCAGGGGGCGGATTTCACTGAAGCTTTCTTT. As protein: CSAAQGADFTEAFF.

The CDR3 sequence: CASSYSRAGQGAQHF. The CDR3 nucleotides read TGTGCCAGCAGTTACTCGAGGGCAGGCCAGGGAGCCCAGCATTTT. The chain couples TRBV6-5 to TRBJ1-5, with D possibly being TRBD1 (5 bases). The CDR3 is made up of 15 amino acids. V dropped 0 bases and J dropped 11 bases, with 17 bases sitting between them. CDR1 and CDR2 (germline): MNHEY, SVGAGI.

Only a few counts were recorded for this clonotype. The gene calls are TRBV12-3 or TRBV12-4 and TRBJ2-7, with TRBD2 identical over 13 bases. J was trimmed by 5 bases and V by 6 bases; bases with no gene match: 1. The length of the CDR3 is 13 residues. The DNA of the CDR3 is TGTGCCAGCAGCGGGACTAGCGGGAACGAGCAGTACTTC. This encodes CASSGTSGNEQYF.

As regards this clonotype: The CDR3 does not close with the conserved phenylalanine or tryptophan, likely indicating a read error. It is unclear where the CDR3 begins or ends on the DNA, so no DNA is shown, and the CDR3 is as TCRdb lists it. The chain couples TRBV29-1 to TRBJ1-2; the table gives TRBD1 as D, unverified against the DNA. The CDR3 extends over 9 residues, inclusive of both ends. The germline CDR1 and CDR2 sequences are SQVTM and ANQGSEA. CDR3 loop: CSVEETGVL.

This clonotype has more than one count but fewer than ten. The rearrangement joins TRBV20-1 to TRBJ2-3; D may be TRBD2 (6 bases). Trimming pared 6 bases from V and 4 bases from J, leaving 20 bases between. Looked up from germline, CDR1 is DFQATT and CDR2 is SNEGSKA (reference sequence). This CDR3 has 15 amino acids. CDR3 region: CSARRRGSWADTQYF. The CDR3 DNA sequence: TGCAGTGCCAGACGGAGGGGATCATGGGCAGATACGCAGTATTTT.

The gene calls are TRBV11-1 and TRBJ2-7; D uncertain. Trimming removed 5 bases at V and 0 bases at J, with 23 bases between. The CDR3 totals 18 residues. The germline gives CDR1 SGHAT, CDR2 FQDESV (reference sequence). The CDR3 nucleotides read TGTGCCAGCAGCGACGCTATAAACCCCGGGTCCTACTCCTACGAGCAGTACTTC. This sequence encodes CASSDAINPGSYSYEQYF. Complete variable domain (other parts from reference TRBV11-1 and TRBJ2-7): EAEVAQSPRYKITEKSQAVAFWCDPISGHATLYWYRQILGQGPELLVQFQDESVVDDSQLPKDRFSAERLKGVDSTLKIQPAELGDSAMYLCASSDAINPGSYSYEQYFGPGTRLTVT.

This clonotype has only a few counts. The chain employs TRBV20-1 and TRBJ2-3, with TRBD1 matching over 9 bases. The germline V gene has CDR1 DFQATT and CDR2 SNEGSKA (reference sequence). V trimming: 3 bases; J trimming: 2 bases; junction bases outside the gene matches: 3. The CDR3 is 14 amino acids. The CDR3: CSASGTGLTDTQYF. The CDR3 bases are TGCAGTGCTAGCGGGACAGGGCTCACAGATACGCAGTATTTT.

The chain uses TRBV7-2 and TRBJ2-2; D is ambiguous. Trimming shortened V by 0 bases and J by 5 bases, and 13 bases separated the two germline ends. This CDR3 contains 16 residues. The V gene's germline CDR1 is SGHTA and CDR2 FQGNSA. CDR3 region: CASSLAMGLRTGELFF. CDR3 nucleotides: TGTGCCAGCAGCTTAGCGATGGGATTACGGACCGGGGAGCTGTTTTTT.

The chain has TRBV4-1 and TRBJ2-3; 8 nucleotides agree with TRBD1. CDR3 length: 14 amino acids. Germline V gene sequence: CDR1 MGHRA, CDR2 YSYEKL. Losses at the gene ends were 4 bases for V and 3 bases for J; bases not matched to a gene: 3. The CDR3 DNA reads as TGCGCCAGCAGCCTTCAGGGGGCTACAGATACGCAGTATTTT. The encoded protein is CASSLQGATDTQYF.

This clonotype has ten or more counts. CDR3 DNA: TGTGCCAGCAGCTTACTGGTACGGGCCGGAACCGGGGAGCTGTTTTTT. This translates into CASSLLVRAGTGELFF. The chain joins TRBV7-9 to TRBJ2-2; D is uncertain. CDR3 length: 16 residues. CDR1 is SEHNR, CDR2 FQNEAQ, per germline (reference sequence). Trimming took 2 bases from V and 5 from J, leaving 15 bases between them.

CDR3 sequence: CASSSPGGVYEQYF. CDR3 bases: TGTGCCAGCAGCTCGCCGGGGGGCGTTTACGAGCAGTACTTC. V and J are TRBV7-2 and TRBJ2-7, with D perhaps matching TRBD2 (7 bases). CDR3 length equals 14 residues. V was clipped by 4 bases and J by 4 bases, with 14 bases between them. CDR1 SGHTA and CDR2 FQGNSA come from the germline V gene.

J is TRBJ2-1 and V is TRBV6-2 or TRBV6-3; the D gene could be TRBD1 or TRBD2 (5 bases each). With 6 bases removed from V and 4 bases from J, the gap between germline ends came to 10 bases. The germline V gene has CDR1 MNHEY and CDR2 SVGEGT. The length of the CDR3 is 13 residues. CDR3 protein: CASSHGAYNEQFF. Written as DNA, the CDR3 is TGTGCCAGCAGCCACGGGGCGTACAATGAGCAGTTCTTC.

The chain combines TRBV6-5 with TRBJ1-6; the D is unclear. Germline values: CDR1 MNHEY, CDR2 SVGAGI. This CDR3 has 16 amino acids. The V gene lost 0 bases and the J gene lost 5 bases, with 11 bases spanning the gap. The CDR3 is CASSYSIGRDNSPLHF. For the CDR3, the DNA is TGTGCCAGCAGTTACTCGATCGGGAGAGATAATTCACCCCTCCACTTT.

This clonotype was picked up many times. A read error may be the cause here, since a much bigger clone is one base away. This chain connects TRBV12-3 or TRBV12-4 to TRBJ1-5; tentative D call: TRBD1 (5 bases). The CDR3 consists of 13 residues. V shed 2 bases and J shed 4 bases, with 6 bases lying between them. The CDR3: CASSLWGNQPQHF. The CDR3 coding sequence is TGTGCCAGCAGTTTATGGGGGAATCAGCCCCAGCATTTT.

The chain employs TRBV5-1 and TRBJ2-1, with 8 bases fitting TRBD2. The CDR3 sequence is 17 residues long. The germline CDR1 and CDR2 sequences are SGHRS and YFSETQ. V shed 7 bases, J shed 4 bases, and the junction held 16 bases outside the gene matches. The CDR3 nucleotides are TGCGCCAGCCGCAAGGGCCTAGCGGGTCAACGGTACAATGAGCAGTTCTTC. Protein product: CASRKGLAGQRYNEQFF.

This CDR3 reads CASRVKGFRYSNQPQHF. Written as DNA, the CDR3 is TGTGCCAGCAGAGTCAAGGGCTTTAGGTATAGCAATCAGCCCCAGCATTTT. The rearrangement uses TRBV6-2 or TRBV6-3 and TRBJ1-5; no reliable D call. V shed 6 bases and J shed 0 bases, with 18 bases lying between them. From germline, CDR1 is MNHEY and CDR2 SVGEGT. The length of the CDR3 is 17 residues.

This clonotype showed up just a few times. The rearrangement joins TRBV5-5 to TRBJ2-5; D gene ambiguous. Trimming took off 0 bases at V and 0 bases at J, with 9 bases between the two ends. The CDR3 extends over 15 amino acids. Per germline, CDR1 SGHKS and CDR2 YYEKEE (reference sequence). In nucleotides, the CDR3 is TGTGCCAGCAGCTTGGGGCAGGCTTACCAAGAGACCCAGTACTTC. It yields the protein CASSLGQAYQETQYF.

The V and J genes are TRBV15 and TRBJ2-7; TRBD2 is a possible D gene (5 bases). Between the trimmed V and J ends, which lost 8 bases and 0 bases, there was a span of 17 bases. The germline gives CDR1 LNHNV, CDR2 YYDKDF (reference sequence). The CDR3 extends over 15 amino acids. The CDR3 coding sequence is TGTGCCACCGCGGAGGCACGGTCGGGCTCCTACGAGCAGTACTTC. Translation: CATAEARSGSYEQYF. Supplemented by reference TRBV15 and TRBJ2-7, the full variable domain reads DAMVIQNPRYQVTQFGKPVTLSCSQTLNHNVMYWYQQKSSQAPKLLFHYYDKDFNNEADTPDNFQSRRPNTSFCFLDIRSPGLGDTAMYLCATAEARSGSYEQYFGPGTRLTVT.

In this sample, this clonotype turned up many times. CDR3 sequence: CSARSGEGVRTQYF. The CDR3 bases are TGCAGTGCTAGAAGCGGGGAAGGAGTAAGGACCCAGTACTTC. The rearrangement links TRBV20-1 to TRBJ2-5, with 7 nucleotides matching TRBD2. V lost 2 bases to trimming and J lost 7 bases; unmatched junction nucleotides: 10. This CDR3 is built from 14 residues. CDR1 and CDR2 (germline): DFQATT, SNEGSKA (reference sequence).

The chain uses TRBV25-1 and TRBJ1-5, with D possibly matching TRBD1 (5 bases). V gave up 3 bases and J gave up 3 bases, with 15 bases separating them. This CDR3 has 16 residues. Germline V CDR1 and CDR2: MGHDK, SYGVNS. This CDR3 reads CASSEAGRGPNQPQHF. In nucleotides, the CDR3 is TGTGCCAGCAGTGAGGCAGGGAGAGGACCCAATCAGCCCCAGCATTTT.

Ten or more counts support this clonotype. The rearrangement links TRBV12-3 or TRBV12-4 to TRBJ2-2; 12 bases match TRBD2. The CDR3 sequence is 16 residues long. Trimming cost V 9 bases and J 4 bases; bases outside gene matches: 9. Here the CDR3 DNA reads TGTGCCAGTGACCTGACTAGCGGGAGAGCCACCGGGGAGCTGTTTTTT. Translated, it gives CASDLTSGRATGELFF.

This clonotype was detected ten times or more. DNA for the CDR3: TGCGCCAGCAGCTTGGATGCCAGTCTCGTTTACACTGAAGCTTTCTTT. Translation gives CASSLDASLVYTEAFF. The chain couples TRBV5-1 to TRBJ1-1, with D unclear. V shed 0 bases and J shed 3 bases, with 15 bases lying between them. The CDR3 extends over 16 amino acids. Germline assignment: CDR1 SGHRS and CDR2 YFSETQ.

The rearrangement uses TRBV10-3 and TRBJ2-1, with D possibly being TRBD1 (5 bases). The CDR3 runs to 11 residues. Trimming removed 6 bases at V and 7 bases at J, with 7 bases between. Germline-derived CDR1 and CDR2 are ENHRY and SYGVKD. CDR3 nucleotides: TGTGCCATCAGCAGGGTGAATGAGCAGTTCTTC. It is translated as CAISRVNEQFF.

The chain uses TRBV29-1 and TRBJ2-7; the match to TRBD2 covers 7 bases. Looked up from germline, CDR1 is SQVTM and CDR2 is ANQGSEA. The CDR3 totals 15 residues. The V and J ends lost 2 bases and 2 bases, in that order; junction bases with no gene match: 9. CDR3 nucleotide sequence: TGCAGCGTTGAACTAAAGAGCGGGGCTCCCTACGAGCAGTACTTC. This sequence encodes CSVELKSGAPYEQYF.

The chain joins TRBV7-2 to TRBJ2-5; 8 nucleotides line up with TRBD1. This CDR3 spans 15 amino acids. V dropped 4 bases and J dropped 4; count of bases not matched to a gene: 8. Looked up from germline, CDR1 is SGHTA and CDR2 is FQGNSA. CDR3 in DNA: TGTGCCAGCAGCTCCACCGGGACAGGTCGAGAGACCCAGTACTTC. This gives the protein CASSSTGTGRETQYF.

This clonotype was detected only a few times. This chain uses TRBV6-6 with TRBJ2-7, with D perhaps TRBD2 (7 bases). V lost 2 bases, J lost 5 bases, and 10 bases lay in between. The CDR3 length is 13 residues. Germline CDR1 and CDR2: MNHNY and SVGAGI (reference sequence). CDR3 region: CASSYGGANEQYF. Here the CDR3 DNA reads TGTGCCAGCAGTTACGGGGGGGCCAACGAGCAGTACTTC.

This clonotype was picked up a small number of times. The genes are TRBV20-1 and TRBJ2-7; 10 nucleotides agree with TRBD2. V trimming: 5 bases; J trimming: 2 bases; junction bases outside the gene matches: 6. The CDR3 is made up of 14 amino acids. In germline, CDR1 is DFQATT, CDR2 SNEGSKA (reference sequence). CDR3 sequence: CSALLAGTTYEQYF. The CDR3 DNA reads as TGCAGTGCTTTACTAGCGGGGACCACCTACGAGCAGTACTTC.

The rearrangement joins TRBV11-2 to TRBJ2-3; tentatively, D is TRBD2 (6 bases). Trimming took 2 bases from V and 4 from J, leaving 10 bases between them. Germline V gene lookup returns CDR1 SGHAT and CDR2 FQNNGV. The CDR3 is 14 amino acids. DNA of the CDR3: TGTGCCAGCAGCTTATGGAGGGCCCCAGATACGCAGTATTTT. Residues: CASSLWRAPDTQYF.

The J gene is TRBJ2-7, the V gene TRBV28; the D is unclear. Per the germline V gene, CDR1 is MDHEN and CDR2 is SYDVKM. Trimming stripped 7 bases from V and 0 bases from J, with 10 bases between. The CDR3 is 13 amino acids. CDR3 amino acids: CASTKRPSYEQYF. In DNA form, the CDR3 reads TGTGCCAGCACGAAAAGACCCTCCTACGAGCAGTACTTC.

The gene calls are TRBV20-1 and TRBJ2-3; TRBD1 aligns across 7 bases. The V gene's germline CDR1 is DFQATT and CDR2 SNEGSKA (reference sequence). The CDR3 runs 16 residues. V dropped 0 bases and J dropped 6; count of bases not matched to a gene: 12. The CDR3 protein is CSAREYSAGGMDTQYF. CDR3 DNA sequence: TGCAGTGCTAGAGAGTATTCGGCAGGGGGAATGGATACGCAGTATTTT.